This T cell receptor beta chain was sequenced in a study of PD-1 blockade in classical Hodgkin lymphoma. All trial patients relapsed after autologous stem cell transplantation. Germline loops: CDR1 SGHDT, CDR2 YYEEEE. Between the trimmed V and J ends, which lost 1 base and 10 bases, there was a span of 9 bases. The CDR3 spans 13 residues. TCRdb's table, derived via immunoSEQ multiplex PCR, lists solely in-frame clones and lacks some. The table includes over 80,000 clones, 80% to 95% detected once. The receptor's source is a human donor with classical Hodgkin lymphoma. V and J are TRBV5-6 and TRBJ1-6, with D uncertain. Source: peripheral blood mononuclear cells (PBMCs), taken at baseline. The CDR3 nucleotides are TGTGCCAGCAGCTTGAGTAGTGGATCACCCCTCCACTTT. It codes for CASSLSSGSPLHF.